A single sample is the source of the 16 T cell receptor beta chains below, sequenced in a study of response to subunit inactivated influenza vaccine. TCRdb re-called the RT-PCR reads through MiXCR, storing one row per CDR3 protein. The top ten clones hold roughly 11% of a sample with about 780,000 distinct CDR3 sequences, 15% to 20% of them seen once. Specimen: PBMCs from blood, collected 5 days after vaccination. The receptors derive from a man in his fifties or sixties who received an inactivated influenza vaccine.

This clonotype was counted at least ten times. This chain connects TRBV9 to TRBJ1-4; TRBD1 is a possible D gene (5 bases). Trimming stripped 3 bases from V and 0 bases from J, with 12 bases between. The germline gives CDR1 SGDLS, CDR2 YYNGEE. The CDR3 runs 16 residues. The CDR3 nucleotides read TGTGCCAGCAGCGACGACAGCGGAGCAACTAATGAAAAACTGTTTTTT. The encoded protein is CASSDDSGATNEKLFF.

The CDR3 loop reads CASSLREGEKLFF. Here the CDR3 DNA reads TGTGCCAGCAGTTTGAGGGAGGGTGAAAAACTGTTTTTT. This sequence joins TRBV12-3 or TRBV12-4 and TRBJ1-4; D not resolved. The CDR3 consists of 13 residues. V shed 3 bases and J shed 7 bases, with 9 bases lying between them.

In its sample, this clonotype was seen a few times. The rearrangement uses TRBV7-2 and TRBJ2-5; D could derive from TRBD1 or TRBD2 (6 bases each). V lost 4 bases and J lost 0, with 15 bases in between. There are 16 residues in the CDR3. Germline V gives CDR1 SGHTA, CDR2 FQGNSA. CDR3 region: CASSSQGGSYQETQYF. CDR3 nucleotide sequence: TGTGCCAGCAGCTCCCAAGGGGGGTCGTACCAAGAGACCCAGTACTTC.

This clonotype was found once. The chain is built from TRBV18 and TRBJ1-6; D remains unclear. This CDR3 region has 14 residues. The V gene lost 4 bases and the J gene lost 10 bases, with 14 bases spanning the gap. The germline CDR1 and CDR2 sequences are KGHSH and LQKENI. The CDR3: CASSRSGEGSPLHF. CDR3 DNA sequence: TGTGCCAGCTCACGGTCAGGAGAAGGATCACCCCTCCACTTT.

The rearrangement links TRBV11-2 to TRBJ1-1; TRBD1 aligns across 8 bases. The V gene's germline CDR1 is SGHAT and CDR2 FQNNGV. CDR3 length: 17 residues. The V gene end was trimmed by 4 bases and the J gene end by 0 bases; junction bases not matched to a gene: 10. The CDR3 DNA reads as TGTGCCAGCAGCTCCCGACAGGGGCCCGCGTTGAACACTGAAGCTTTCTTT. Its translation: CASSSRQGPALNTEAFF.

The chain uses TRBV5-1 and TRBJ1-6; 7 nucleotides align to TRBD1. This CDR3 is built from 16 residues. Looked up from germline, CDR1 is SGHRS and CDR2 is YFSETQ. The V gene end was trimmed by 2 bases and the J gene end by 7 bases; junction bases not matched to a gene: 9. For the CDR3, the DNA is TGCGCCAGCAGCTTCACCCCGACAGGGCCGAATTCACCCCTCCACTTT. Amino acids: CASSFTPTGPNSPLHF.

In this sample, this clonotype turned up many times. CDR3: CSARGTRSSGGWETQYF. As DNA, the CDR3 is TGCAGTGCTAGAGGCACCAGATCTAGCGGGGGTTGGGAGACCCAGTACTTC. V gene TRBV20-1 combines with J gene TRBJ2-5, with TRBD2 matching 10 bases. V gave up 1 base and J gave up 5 bases; unmatched junction bases: 13. CDR3 size: 17 residues. Germline V gene sequence: CDR1 DFQATT, CDR2 SNEGSKA (reference sequence).

This clonotype was found a few times. This chain links TRBV28 with TRBJ2-5; D unclear. Per germline, CDR1 MDHEN and CDR2 SYDVKM. V was shortened by 3 bases and J by 5 bases, with 10 bases between the two germline ends. The CDR3 is made up of 13 amino acids. CDR3 coding DNA: TGTGCCAGCAGTTTCTCCGGAGCGGAGACCCAGTACTTC. This gives the protein CASSFSGAETQYF.

This clonotype occurred a few times. The gene calls are TRBV10-3 and TRBJ1-4, with D tentatively TRBD1 (5 bases). The CDR3 is made up of 13 amino acids. V lost 10 bases to trimming and J lost 6 bases, with 15 bases between them. Germline V CDR1 and CDR2: ENHRY, SYGVKD. This CDR3 reads CASRVSQDEKLFF. For the CDR3, the DNA is TGTGCCAGCAGGGTATCTCAGGATGAAAAACTGTTTTTT.

V is TRBV7-2 and J is TRBJ2-5, with a weak D call TRBD1 (5 bases). V was clipped by 4 bases and J by 5 bases, with 11 bases between them. Germline V lookup: CDR1 SGHTA, CDR2 FQGNSA. CDR3 size: 13 residues. For the CDR3, the DNA is TGTGCCAGCAGCTCTTGGACATCTGAGACCCAGTACTTC. Amino acid sequence: CASSSWTSETQYF.

A word on this clonotype: This may arise from a read error, as a much more abundant clone is one base away. V and J are TRBV5-1 and TRBJ2-3, with D possibly matching TRBD1 (6 bases). The CDR3 totals 14 residues. Germline V gene data show CDR1 as SGHRS and CDR2 as YFSETQ. The V end lost 4 bases, the J end lost 3 bases, and 12 bases lay between the germline ends. CDR3 sequence reads: CASSIRQATDTQYF. CDR3 coding DNA: TGCGCCAGCAGCATAAGACAGGCAACAGATACGCAGTATTTT.

This clonotype was found many times. The genes are TRBV20-1 and TRBJ1-2; a weak D match, TRBD1 (5 bases). The length of the CDR3 is 11 residues. Germline V gives CDR1 DFQATT, CDR2 SNEGSKA (reference sequence). Between the trimmed V and J ends, which lost 4 bases and 6 bases, there was a span of 9 bases. CDR3 sequence reads: CSATGPHGYTF. In DNA, the CDR3 is TGCAGTGCTACAGGGCCCCATGGCTACACCTTC.

This chain joins TRBV6-1 and TRBJ1-1; tentative D call: TRBD1 (6 bases). The CDR3 has 16 residues. Trimming took off 6 bases at V and 7 bases at J, with 24 bases between the two ends. The germline V gene has CDR1 MNHNS and CDR2 SASEGT. CDR3 coding DNA: TGTGCCAGCAGAGCCTCCGGGGGCAGAGGGTCTGGTGAAGCTTTCTTT. Protein product: CASRASGGRGSGEAFF.

The chain has TRBV12-3 or TRBV12-4 and TRBJ1-2, with 7 bases matching TRBD1. Trimming removed 0 bases from V and 6 bases from J; junction bases left unmatched: 7. This CDR3 spans 15 amino acids. CDR3 DNA sequence: TGTGCCAGCAGTTTAGCCTACGACAGGGCAGATGGCTACACCTTC. Encoded protein: CASSLAYDRADGYTF.

J is TRBJ2-7 and V is TRBV28; TRBD2 aligns across 11 bases. The CDR3 has 19 amino acids. The germline gives CDR1 MDHEN, CDR2 SYDVKM. V shed 3 bases and J 1 base; nucleotides not matched to a gene: 14. Here the CDR3 reads CASSFPGLAVSHLSYEQYF. The CDR3 DNA is TGTGCCAGCAGTTTTCCGGGACTAGCGGTATCACACCTATCCTACGAGCAGTACTTC.

In this sample, this clonotype turned up a few times. The rearrangement joins TRBV20-1 to TRBJ2-7, with D hard to call. Trimming took 0 bases from V and 3 from J, leaving 9 bases between them. In germline, CDR1 is DFQATT, CDR2 SNEGSKA (reference sequence). The CDR3 is made up of 13 amino acids. DNA for the CDR3: TGCAGTGCTAGAGATGGGCAAAACTACGAGCAGTACTTC. Translating it yields CSARDGQNYEQYF.